The text below deals with one T cell receptor beta chain. What this receptor recognizes is not known. Base qualities are not provided; no much larger clone lies one nucleotide away. This record comes from a study of radiotherapy plus CTLA-4 blockade in lung cancer (dated by TCRdb to 2017 to 2018). Broadly, across the study: Objective responses occurred in about 19% of enrolled patients, and about 30% achieved disease control.

The receptor library was made with the immunoSEQ multiplex PCR assay. Sourced from immuneACCESS, this table was stored by TCRdb with only in-frame sequences that have V and J called. A share of the clones is absent; for the studies checked, an unresolved V gene accounts for under half, and the remainder has no known explanation. Recorded for this sample are under 100,000 clones; about four fifths of them occurred a single time. Together, the top ten hold about 14% of the sample. Paper-wide results and their limitations: Early dynamic changes in blood T cell clones, together with increased serum interferon-beta after radiation, were reported as the strongest predictors of response. After treatment with radiotherapy and ipilimumab, TCR clones that came from tumors expanded in the peripheral blood.

V lost 5 bases and J lost 3 bases; the stretch between them is 11 bases long. Spanning cysteine to phenylalanine, the CDR3 consists of 13 amino acids. Kept here is only the CDR3 DNA, which spans 39 bases and is read in frame from base 1. According to the germline V gene, CDR1 reads SGHVS and CDR2 reads FQNEAQ. In this study, focal radiation therapy paired with CTLA-4 blockade (ipilimumab) was tested in patients who had chemo-refractory metastatic non-small-cell lung cancer. Sequenced material: peripheral blood, taken from a patient treated with radiotherapy plus ipilimumab. This chain joins TRBV7-8 to TRBJ2-7, and perhaps TRBD1 as D gene, on 6 matching bases. The source of this sequence is a human donor with non-small cell lung cancer that progressed on radiotherapy plus ipilimumab. The nucleotide sequence is TGTGCCAGCAGCCCCCGGACAGTCTACGAGCAGTACTTC. It translates as CASSPRTVYEQYF.